This T cell receptor beta chain was recovered during a study of shared clonotypes between healthy human individuals. Study information: Three CD4 naive, three CD4 memory, two CD8 naive and one CD8 memory plate were used per donor.

Study-wide results and caveats: Generally, estimated richness proved larger in naive subsets than it did in memory subsets. About 5% was the fraction of naive CD4 clonotypes found shared across a few donors.

As concerns this clone: Its antigen is undetermined.

Produced via immunoSEQ multiplex PCR; TCRdb's table is partial and in-frame only. The data hold just over 2,000,000 clones, with about 95% observed a single time. Germline V CDR1 and CDR2: SEHNR, FQNEAQ (reference sequence). Trimming took 3 bases from V and 1 from J, leaving 15 bases between them. CDR3 length: 16 residues. Naive CD45RA+ and memory CD45RA-negative subsets were split from CD4+ cells. Sequences were obtained from naive CD4+ T cells sorted from blood. The subset denotes: CD45RA+ positively selected. The J gene is TRBJ2-5, the V gene TRBV7-9; a possible D gene is TRBD2 (6 bases). The clonotype was recovered from a man younger than 30 in good health. The CDR3 here is CASSFRVAALQETQYF. The CDR3 region has the DNA TGTGCCAGCAGCTTCCGGGTAGCGGCCCTCCAAGAGACCCAGTACTTC.